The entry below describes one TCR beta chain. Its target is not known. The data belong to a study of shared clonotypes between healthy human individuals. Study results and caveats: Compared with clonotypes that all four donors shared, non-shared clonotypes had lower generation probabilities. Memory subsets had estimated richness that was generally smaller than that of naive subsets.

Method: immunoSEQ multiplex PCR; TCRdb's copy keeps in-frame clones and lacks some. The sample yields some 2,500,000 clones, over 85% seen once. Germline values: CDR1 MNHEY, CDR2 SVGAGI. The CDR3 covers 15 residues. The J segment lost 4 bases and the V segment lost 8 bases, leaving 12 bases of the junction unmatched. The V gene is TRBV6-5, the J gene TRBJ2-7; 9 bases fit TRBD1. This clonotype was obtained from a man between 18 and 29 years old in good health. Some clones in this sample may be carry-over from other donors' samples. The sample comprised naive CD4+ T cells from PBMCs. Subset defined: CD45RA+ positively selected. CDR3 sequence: CASRLTGTGRYEQYF. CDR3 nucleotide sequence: TGTGCCAGCCGACTTACCGGGACAGGGAGGTACGAGCAGTACTTC.